The clone carrying this T cell receptor beta chain came up many times. Its antigen is unidentified. These data belong to a study of molecular identifiers for immune sequencing clone quantification. This CDR3 is built from 11 residues. Germline assignment: CDR1 SQVTM and CDR2 ANQGSEA. The V and J ends lost 4 bases and 3 bases respectively, with 5 bases between them. Previously described methods and listed TCR primers were employed for the bulk TCR libraries. Each CDR3 protein is one row after TCRdb ran MiXCR on the PCR reads. Counted here are about 510,000 distinct CDR3 sequences, roughly a fifth occurring once; the ten biggest clones make up about 0.84%. Study conclusions and caveats: Over 98% of CMV-specific effector molecules, but under 1% of naive ones, were in clones above 20 copies.

Construction of naive CD8 libraries employed about 18,000 to 1,100,000 sorted cells together with 10%, 30% or 50% RNA. Sequencing was done on a sample of naive CD8+ T cells from blood, with Jurkat cell RNA spiked in. Described subset: FACS-sorted CD8+CD4-CCR7+CD45RA+ naive T cells. This clonotype was obtained from a human donor in good health. Some libraries in this study had Jurkat cell RNA spiked in. The V call is TRBV29-1, the J call TRBJ2-3; D uncertain. CDR3 DNA: TGCAGCGTTGTCTATACAGATACGCAGTATTTT. Translated: CSVVYTDTQYF.